This T cell receptor beta chain was recovered during a study of T cells in Graves' hyperthyroidism and ophthalmopathy. V was shortened by 3 bases and J by 4 bases, with 12 bases between the two germline ends. Per germline, CDR1 LNHDA and CDR2 SQIVND (reference sequence). The CDR3 extends over 15 amino acids. The TCR beta CDR3 regions underwent amplification using RNA transcripts as the source. First-round RT-PCR targeting the TCR CDR3 was performed with the HTBI primer set. TCRdb reanalysed the multiplex PCR reads using MiXCR and keeps one entry per CDR3 protein. The table includes about 480,000 distinct CDR3 sequences, around an eighth detected once.

The chain couples TRBV19 to TRBJ1-4, with a possible D match to TRBD1 (5 bases). Sample: blood. The TCR originated in a woman younger than 35 with Graves' hyperthyroidism. This CDR3 reads CASSMTEAYNEKLFF. The CDR3 DNA follows: TGTGCCAGTAGTATGACAGAAGCCTATAATGAAAAACTGTTTTTT.